These 18 T cell receptor beta chains were all obtained from the same sample, sequenced in a study of T cell clusters in autoimmune cytopenias. About 37,500 genome equivalents of blood DNA were amplified for TRB. Multiplex touch-down PCR amplified TRB using TRB-A and TRB-B pools in one tube. TCRdb reprocessed the multiplex PCR reads and stores each CDR3 protein as one record, lacking DNA. This table holds about 2,500 distinct CDR3 sequences. The sample was also reused in another study, on T cell repertoires in aging, cancer and after chemotherapy.

The sequencing sample was made of peripheral blood. Receptors originate from a human donor with an autoimmune cytopenia or autoimmune hepatitis (not recorded which).

By frequency, this clonotype registers large. The chain recombines TRBV11-3 with TRBJ2-7; TCRdb proposes TRBD2, but this gene call is untestable without DNA. This CDR3 is 14 amino acids long. Looked up from germline, CDR1 is SGHNT and CDR2 is YENEEA. CDR3 loop: CASSKRGVEYEQYF.

Its frequency marks this clonotype as medium-sized (0.01 to 0.1%). The chain links TRBV24-1 to TRBJ2-5; TCRdb picks TRBD2, but there is no DNA to check that call. The CDR3 covers 17 residues. Germline CDR1 is KGHDR and CDR2 is SFDVKD. This CDR3 reads CATSDSPSGGARETQYF.

V usage is TRBV5-4 and J usage is TRBJ2-2; TCRdb proposes TRBD1, but this gene call is untestable without DNA. Germline assignment: CDR1 SGHNT and CDR2 YYREEE (reference sequence). The CDR3 spans 15 residues. CDR3 loop: CASSFIRGNTGELFF.

The genes are TRBV5-5 and TRBJ1-6; the TCRdb call, TRBD1, lacks DNA for checking. The CDR3 spans 15 residues. Germline loops: CDR1 SGHKS, CDR2 YYEKEE (reference sequence). CDR3 sequence: CASSLDWTLGSPLHF.

V gene TRBV27 combines with J gene TRBJ2-5; TCRdb indicates TRBD1, and absent DNA this call remains unverified. This CDR3 contains 15 residues. CDR1 is MNHEY, CDR2 SMNVEV, per germline (reference sequence). The CDR3 protein is CASSLDDRGQETQYF.

The J gene is TRBJ1-1, the V gene TRBV12-3 or TRBV12-4. The CDR3 contains 13 residues. CDR3 amino acids: CASNLAGGLEAFF.

This clonotype counts as medium-sized by frequency. This sequence joins TRBV15 and TRBJ2-5; TCRdb's assignment of TRBD2 cannot be checked, as there is no DNA. The CDR3 extends over 17 amino acids. Germline loops: CDR1 LNHNV, CDR2 YYDKDF (reference sequence). The CDR3 region is CATSRGRGRLVQETQYF.

Considering frequency, this clonotype is medium-sized. The chain has TRBV11-3 and TRBJ2-5; TCRdb picks TRBD1, but there is no DNA to check that call. CDR1 is SGHNT and CDR2 is YENEEA in the germline V gene. The CDR3 runs to 16 residues. Here the CDR3 reads CASSPRTGGSRETQYF.

This clonotype is identified as medium-sized (0.01 to 0.1%) from frequency. This chain links TRBV19 with TRBJ2-3; with no DNA, the TCRdb D assignment of TRBD1 cannot be verified. Germline V gene data show CDR1 as LNHDA and CDR2 as SQIVND (reference sequence). The CDR3 totals 15 residues. The CDR3 here is CASSIGGGRTDTQYF.

The chain uses TRBV27 and TRBJ1-2. CDR3 length equals 14 residues. The germline V gene has CDR1 MNHEY and CDR2 SMNVEV (reference sequence). The CDR3 loop is CASSQKPSAYGYTF.

By frequency, this clonotype registers medium-sized. The V gene is TRBV11-3, the J gene TRBJ1-1; the TCRdb call, TRBD1, lacks DNA for checking. Germline V CDR1 and CDR2: SGHNT, YENEEA. CDR3 size: 14 residues. The chain's CDR3 is CASSLRGLRTEAFF.

This clonotype is deemed medium-sized by its frequency. This chain uses TRBV30 with TRBJ2-1; the TCRdb D gene call, TRBD2, has no DNA to confirm it. Germline lookup yields CDR1 GTSNPN and CDR2 SVGIG (reference sequence). The CDR3 spans 21 residues. The CDR3 loop is CAWIKGAPMGEGLAAYNEQFF.

By frequency, this clonotype registers medium-sized. The CDR3 sequence: CAWTARYGYTF. This chain connects TRBV30 to TRBJ1-2. CDR3 size: 11 residues. Germline CDR1 and CDR2: GTSNPN and SVGIG (reference sequence).

The chain couples TRBV29-1 to TRBJ1-2; TCRdb reports TRBD1, a call that lacks DNA to check it against. In germline, CDR1 is SQVTM, CDR2 ANQGSEA. The CDR3 totals 13 residues. CDR3 residues: CSVPGTAFYGYTF.

This clonotype is identified as medium-sized from frequency. The chain recombines TRBV5-1 with TRBJ1-1. The germline V gene encodes CDR1 SGHRS and CDR2 YFSETQ. The CDR3 covers 21 residues. The CDR3 spells CASSLGGGVFLSYARGFEAFF.

V usage is TRBV6-5 and J usage is TRBJ2-3. The CDR3 runs 13 residues. Germline V gene data show CDR1 as MNHEY and CDR2 as SVGAGI. The CDR3: CASSYTETDTQYF.

The rearrangement joins TRBV6-5 to TRBJ2-5; TCRdb calls TRBD2, which cannot be checked without DNA. The CDR3 extends over 15 amino acids. In germline, CDR1 is MNHEY, CDR2 SVGAGI. CDR3 in amino acids: CASSEGGGGAETQYF.

The J gene is TRBJ1-6, the V gene TRBV6-2 or TRBV6-3. Germline values: CDR1 MNHEY, CDR2 SVGEGT. The CDR3 runs 19 residues. The CDR3 spells CASSRATAFQSSYNSPLHF.